The present entry profiles one TCR beta chain with its context. Its cognate antigen is unknown. Method: immunoSEQ multiplex PCR; TCRdb's copy keeps in-frame clones and lacks some. The sample yields 97,000 or so clones, more than 85% seen once. This entry is derived from a study of cytomegalovirus exposure and HLA in healthy donors. Study findings and constraints: Listed as cytomegalovirus-associated were over 150 TCR beta chains.

The CDR3 covers 13 residues. Germline V lookup: CDR1 SGHDT, CDR2 YYEEEE. Trimming pared 3 bases from V and 4 bases from J, leaving 11 bases between. The gene calls are TRBV5-6 and TRBJ2-7; D is undetermined. The specimen was PBMCs. The sequence came from a man aged 18 to 29 in good health and CMV-seropositive. The CDR3 region has the DNA TGTGCCAGCAGCTCAAATACCGAGTACGAGCAGTACTTC. Translated: CASSSNTEYEQYF.